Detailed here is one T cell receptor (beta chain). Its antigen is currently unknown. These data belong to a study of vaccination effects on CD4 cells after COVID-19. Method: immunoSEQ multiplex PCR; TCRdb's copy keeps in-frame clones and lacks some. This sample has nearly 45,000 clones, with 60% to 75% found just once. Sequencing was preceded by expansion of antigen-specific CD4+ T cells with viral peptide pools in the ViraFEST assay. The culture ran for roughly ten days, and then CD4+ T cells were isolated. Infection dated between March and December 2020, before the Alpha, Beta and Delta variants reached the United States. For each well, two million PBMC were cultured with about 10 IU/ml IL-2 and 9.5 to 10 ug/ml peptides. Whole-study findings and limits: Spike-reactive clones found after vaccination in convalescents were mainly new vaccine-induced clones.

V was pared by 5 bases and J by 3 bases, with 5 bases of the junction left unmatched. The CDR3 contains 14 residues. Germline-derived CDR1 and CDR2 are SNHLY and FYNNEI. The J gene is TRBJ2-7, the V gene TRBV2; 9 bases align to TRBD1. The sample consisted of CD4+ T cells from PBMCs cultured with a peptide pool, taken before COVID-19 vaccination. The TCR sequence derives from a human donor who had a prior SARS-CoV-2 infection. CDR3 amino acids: CASSTGGAYYEQYF. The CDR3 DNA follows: TGTGCCAGCAGTACAGGGGGCGCTTACTACGAGCAGTACTTC.